These 20 T cell receptor beta chains came from one sample sequenced in a study of cytomegalovirus exposure and HLA in healthy donors. The protocol was immunoSEQ multiplex PCR, while the TCRdb copy is restricted to in-frame clones and leaves out a portion. The sample has 200,000 to 300,000 clones; about 90% are singletons. The sequenced material came from PBMCs. The source of these receptors is a young man in good health and CMV-seropositive.

In nucleotides, the CDR3 is TGTGCCAGCAGTGAAGACATGAGCGGGAGCGATGAGCAGTTCTTC. Residues: CASSEDMSGSDEQFF. The V call is TRBV6-1, the J call TRBJ2-1, with 8 bases lining up with TRBD2. This CDR3 has 15 residues. CDR1 and CDR2 (germline): MNHNS, SASEGT. Trimming cost V 1 base and J 8 bases; bases outside gene matches: 7.

The chain has TRBV13 and TRBJ2-7, with TRBD2 identical over 7 bases. CDR1 and CDR2 (germline): PRHDT, FYEKMQ (reference sequence). CDR3 length equals 15 residues. Trimming at V came to 8 bases and at J to 2 bases, leaving 12 bases not matched to a gene. The CDR3 nucleotides are TGTGCCAGCCGCGGGGCCGGGGGGATCGCCTACGAGCAGTACTTC. This translates into CASRGAGGIAYEQYF.

J is TRBJ2-2 and V is TRBV4-1; TRBD2 is a possible D gene (5 bases). V was pared by 0 bases and J by 5 bases, with 7 bases between. This CDR3 has 14 residues. Per germline, CDR1 MGHRA and CDR2 YSYEKL. CDR3 region: CASSQDTGTGELFF. As DNA, the CDR3 is TGCGCCAGCAGCCAAGATACGGGAACCGGGGAGCTGTTTTTT.

This chain links TRBV27 with TRBJ1-2; 8 bases are shared with TRBD1. Trimming took 8 bases from V and 4 from J; bases not matched to a gene: 21. The CDR3 consists of 18 residues. Germline V CDR1 and CDR2: MNHEY, SMNVEV (reference sequence). The CDR3 spells CASGPGRTGFGWGYGYTF. The CDR3 DNA reads TGTGCCAGCGGGCCCGGTAGGACAGGGTTTGGATGGGGCTATGGCTACACCTTC.

The genes are TRBV6-5 and TRBJ1-3; 7 bases agree with TRBD1. J was trimmed by 4 bases and V by 2 bases; bases with no gene match: 2. CDR1 and CDR2 from the germline V gene are MNHEY and SVGAGI. This CDR3 has 14 amino acids. Here the CDR3 reads CASSYDREGNTIYF. The DNA for the CDR3 is TGTGCCAGCAGTTACGACAGGGAAGGAAACACCATATATTTT.

The rearrangement uses TRBV25-1 and TRBJ2-3; D is perhaps TRBD1 (6 bases). Trimming took off 7 bases at V and 8 bases at J, with 13 bases between the two ends. The CDR3 totals 12 residues. The germline gives CDR1 MGHDK, CDR2 SYGVNS. The CDR3 DNA sequence: TGTGCCAGCAATACCGAACAGGGTACGCAGTATTTT. Protein product: CASNTEQGTQYF.

The CDR3 is CASSLQGAYGYTF. The DNA for the CDR3 is TGTGCCAGCAGCTTGCAGGGGGCCTATGGCTACACCTTC. The chain is built from TRBV5-4 and TRBJ1-2, with 8 bases lining up with TRBD1. V gave up 1 base and J gave up 4 bases; unmatched junction bases: 0. CDR1 and CDR2 from the germline V gene are SGHNT and YYREEE (reference sequence). The CDR3 covers 13 residues.

The table lists this clone with a count of one. CDR3 nucleotide sequence: TGTGCCAGCAGTGAACGGACAGGACGGACCCAGTACTTC. Amino acids: CASSERTGRTQYF. V usage is TRBV6-1 and J usage is TRBJ2-5; TRBD1 agrees at 7 bases. V gave up 2 bases and J gave up 7 bases; unmatched junction bases: 4. The germline gives CDR1 MNHNS, CDR2 SASEGT. This CDR3 contains 13 residues.

The rearrangement links TRBV9 to TRBJ2-5; D call uncertain. CDR3 length: 14 amino acids. Trimming pared 0 bases from V and 5 bases from J, leaving 11 bases between. Germline V lookup: CDR1 SGDLS, CDR2 YYNGEE. The CDR3 sequence: CASSVAATTETQYF. DNA for the CDR3: TGTGCCAGCAGCGTAGCTGCGACCACGGAGACCCAGTACTTC.

The chain employs TRBV6-5 and TRBJ1-3; 7 nucleotides line up with TRBD1. Germline lookup yields CDR1 MNHEY and CDR2 SVGAGI. The trim removed 7 bases at V and 3 bases at J, leaving 9 bases unmatched. This CDR3 has 15 amino acids. CDR3 DNA: TGTGCCAGCAAAGGACAGGCGGGAGGTGGAAACACCATATATTTT. Its translation: CASKGQAGGGNTIYF.

J is TRBJ2-7 and V is TRBV14, with 11 bases lining up with TRBD2. There are 15 residues in the CDR3. Germline V lookup: CDR1 SGHDN, CDR2 FVKESK. V was clipped by 4 bases and J by 3 bases; unmatched bases: 5. The CDR3 DNA reads as TGTGCCAGCAGCCGCGGGACTAGCGGAGTCTACGAGCAGTACTTC. Protein sequence: CASSRGTSGVYEQYF.

In its sample, this clone was seen once. The CDR3 protein is CASSVDRGDGYTF. In DNA, the CDR3 is TGTGCCAGCAGCGTGGACAGGGGGGATGGCTACACCTTC. The chain couples TRBV7-9 to TRBJ1-2; 10 nucleotides align to TRBD1. The CDR3 totals 13 residues. With V trimmed by 5 bases and J by 6 bases, 3 bases remained unmatched. Looked up from germline, CDR1 is SEHNR and CDR2 is FQNEAQ (reference sequence).

Only a few counts were recorded for this clone. The chain combines TRBV5-4 with TRBJ1-2; D is ambiguous. The CDR3 contains 14 residues. CDR1 SGHNT and CDR2 YYREEE come from the germline V gene (reference sequence). V was shortened by 0 bases and J by 5 bases, with 11 bases between the two germline ends. The CDR3 DNA reads as TGTGCCAGCAGCTTGGCCTTTGAAGGGTATGGCTACACCTTC. Protein sequence: CASSLAFEGYGYTF.

Only one count was recorded for this clone. One junction end does not reproduce the germline sequence, and a read error may be involved. V gene TRBV18 combines with J gene TRBJ2-1; 9 positions agree with TRBD2. Germline lookup yields CDR1 KGHSH and CDR2 LQKENI. This CDR3 is 17 amino acids long. CDR3 nucleotide sequence: TGTGCCAGCTCCCCACGTGGGACTAGCTTCTTCTTCAATGAGCAGTTCTTC. Translating gives CASSPRGTSFFFNEQFF.

The chain couples TRBV6-5 to TRBJ2-7; tentative D call: TRBD2 (5 bases). Looked up from germline, CDR1 is MNHEY and CDR2 is SVGAGI. Deletions cut 5 bases from V and 4 bases from J, with 6 bases between. The CDR3 contains 11 residues. The DNA for the CDR3 is TGTGCCAGCAGTCGGGATTACGAGCAGTACTTC. Protein sequence: CASSRDYEQYF.

The V and J genes are TRBV7-2 and TRBJ2-7; maybe TRBD1 (5 bases). Germline-derived CDR1 and CDR2 are SGHTA and FQGNSA. The V end was cut by 2 bases, the J end by 2 bases, with 13 bases between. This CDR3 is built from 15 residues. Here the CDR3 DNA reads TGTGCCAGCAGCTTAAACCCACAGGTCACCTACGAGCAGTACTTC. It specifies CASSLNPQVTYEQYF.

The chain carries TRBV29-1 and TRBJ2-5; 8 bases fit TRBD2. Germline-derived CDR1 and CDR2 are SQVTM and ANQGSEA. V lost 4 bases, J lost 2 bases, and 9 bases stayed unmatched. CDR3 length equals 15 residues. CDR3 DNA: TGCAGCGTTGGGGGAGGACTAGCAATTCAAGAGACCCAGTACTTC. Translation: CSVGGGLAIQETQYF.

The count of this clone is one. The chain uses TRBV29-1 and TRBJ2-2; TRBD1 or TRBD2 may be the D gene (6 bases each). The length of the CDR3 is 14 residues. The V gene's germline CDR1 is SQVTM and CDR2 ANQGSEA. Trimming took 3 bases from V and 4 from J, leaving 12 bases between them. CDR3 nucleotide sequence: TGCAGCGTTGACCCGGGGGCAAGCACCGGGGAGCTGTTTTTT. It encodes CSVDPGASTGELFF.

The rearrangement links TRBV29-1 to TRBJ2-3; D gene unclear. The CDR3 extends over 13 amino acids. V was trimmed by 7 bases and J by 3 bases, leaving 14 bases between them. CDR1 and CDR2 from the germline V gene are SQVTM and ANQGSEA. CDR3 region: CSGNGLLTDTQYF. CDR3 bases: TGCAGCGGGAACGGGCTACTGACAGATACGCAGTATTTT.

The chain couples TRBV7-9 to TRBJ2-7; 7 nucleotides align to TRBD1. The CDR3 length is 12 residues. The V and J ends lost 10 bases and 1 base, in that order; junction bases with no gene match: 4. Germline assignment: CDR1 SEHNR and CDR2 FQNEAQ (reference sequence). CDR3 protein: CATRTGSYEQYF. The CDR3 DNA is TGTGCCACCAGGACAGGTTCCTACGAGCAGTACTTC.